The 26 T cell receptor beta chains below come from one sample, sequenced in a study of cytomegalovirus exposure and HLA in healthy donors. This PCR relied on a set of 60 Vbeta primers and 13 Jbeta primers. Assay used: immunoSEQ multiplex PCR; TCRdb lists only in-frame clones, some missing. Of roughly 180,000 clones detected, about 80% appear once; the ten largest clones hold 1.3%. Sequences were obtained from PBMCs. The receptors were sampled from a man between 25 and 39 years old in good health and CMV-seronegative.

Written as DNA, the CDR3 is TGTGCCAGCAGCGTAGCACTTAGCGGGGCGTACAATGAGCAGTTCTTC. This sequence encodes CASSVALSGAYNEQFF. V is TRBV9 and J is TRBJ2-1, with 8 bases lining up with TRBD2. The length of the CDR3 is 16 residues. V shed 0 bases and J 4 bases; nucleotides not matched to a gene: 6. Germline loops: CDR1 SGDLS, CDR2 YYNGEE. Based on the CDR3 plus reference TRBV9 and TRBJ2-1, the full variable domain is DSGVTQTPKHLITATGQRVTLRCSPRSGDLSVYWYQQSLDQGLQFLIQYYNGEERAKGNILERFSAQQFPDLHSELNLSSLELGDSALYFCASSVALSGAYNEQFFGPGTRLTVL.

This clone was seen a handful of times. The V call is TRBV4-3, the J call TRBJ1-2; D unclear. This CDR3 contains 14 residues. Trimming removed 1 base at V and 4 bases at J, with 10 bases between. In germline, CDR1 is LGHNA, CDR2 YSLEER. The CDR3 here is CASSQAPGIYGYTF. CDR3 bases: TGCGCCAGCAGCCAAGCCCCGGGAATCTATGGCTACACCTTC.

This chain joins TRBV19 and TRBJ1-5, with 8 bases identical to TRBD1. The CDR3 spans 18 residues. The germline CDR1 and CDR2 sequences are LNHDA and SQIVND (reference sequence). The junction had 14 bases not matched to a gene; V was cut back by 7 bases and J by 0 bases. CDR3 bases: TGTGCCAGTACCTACGGACAGGGAGGGGGTAATAGCAATCAGCCCCAGCATTTT. Protein: CASTYGQGGGNSNQPQHF.

With respect to this clone: A read error may produce the germline difference seen at one junction end. This chain connects TRBV30 to TRBJ2-3; no firm D call. CDR1 is GTSNPN, CDR2 SVGIG, per germline (reference sequence). The CDR3 is made up of 13 amino acids. The CDR3 spells CAWTLRSTDTQYF. CDR3 DNA sequence: TGTGCATGGACGTTGCGGTCCACAGATACGCAGTATTTT.

The chain carries TRBV7-8 and TRBJ1-2; D is uncertain. V was cut by 1 base and J by 4 bases, with 7 bases left in between. This CDR3 spans 13 amino acids. Germline values: CDR1 SGHVS, CDR2 FQNEAQ. DNA of the CDR3: TGTGCCAGCAGCTTAGGCGGCCCCTATGGCTACACCTTC. The encoded protein is CASSLGGPYGYTF.

This chain joins TRBV6-5 and TRBJ2-1, with 11 nucleotides matching TRBD1. The CDR3 extends over 15 amino acids. The germline gives CDR1 MNHEY, CDR2 SVGAGI. Trimming took 5 bases from V and 7 from J; bases not matched to a gene: 7. This CDR3 is CASSPGTGGVNEQFF. In nucleotides, the CDR3 is TGTGCCAGCAGTCCCGGGACAGGGGGTGTGAATGAGCAGTTCTTC.

This chain connects TRBV7-2 to TRBJ1-2; D is unresolved. Germline V gene lookup returns CDR1 SGHTA and CDR2 FQGNSA. The V end was cut by 4 bases, the J end by 4 bases, with 16 bases between. The CDR3 covers 15 residues. This CDR3 reads CASSSSGLGSYGYTF. The DNA for the CDR3 is TGTGCCAGCAGCTCCTCAGGTTTGGGTTCCTATGGCTACACCTTC.

This sequence joins TRBV7-6 and TRBJ2-5; TRBD2 aligns across 12 bases. The V and J ends lost 2 bases and 2 bases, in that order; junction bases with no gene match: 9. CDR3 length equals 18 residues. Germline CDR1 reads SGHVS; CDR2 reads FNYEAQ. Here the CDR3 DNA reads TGTGCCAGCAGCTTAATCCTAGCGGGGGGGCTATCACAAGAGACCCAGTACTTC. Residues: CASSLILAGGLSQETQYF.

There are a few counts of this clone. V usage is TRBV28 and J usage is TRBJ2-2, with 12 bases identical to TRBD2. In germline, CDR1 is MDHEN, CDR2 SYDVKM. The CDR3 loop spans 18 amino acids. The ends lost 5 bases at V and 8 bases at J; junction bases unmatched: 15. As DNA, the CDR3 is TGTGCCAGCAGTCCGCTTGGGACTAGCGGGTCCGGGGTAGGGGAGCTGTTTTTT. This codes for CASSPLGTSGSGVGELFF.

The rearrangement uses TRBV30 and TRBJ2-7; a possible D gene is TRBD1 (7 bases). The CDR3 runs to 14 residues. Trimming took 4 bases from V and 5 from J, leaving 18 bases between them. Germline assignment: CDR1 GTSNPN and CDR2 SVGIG (reference sequence). The CDR3 loop reads CAWNIRQGLHEQYF. In nucleotides, the CDR3 is TGTGCCTGGAATATCAGACAGGGACTCCACGAGCAGTACTTC.

The genes are TRBV4-2 and TRBJ1-1; 9 bases line up with TRBD1. Trimming took 1 base from V and 5 from J; bases not matched to a gene: 2. The germline CDR1 and CDR2 sequences are LGHNA and YNFKEQ. The CDR3 is 14 residues long. DNA for the CDR3: TGTGCCAGCAGCCAAGCCGGACAGGGGACTGAAGCTTTCTTT. Its protein product is CASSQAGQGTEAFF.

The rearrangement links TRBV9 to TRBJ2-3; 12 bases map to TRBD1. The CDR3 loop spans 16 amino acids. Germline CDR1 reads SGDLS; CDR2 reads YYNGEE. V was clipped by 3 bases and J by 6 bases; unmatched bases: 8. In nucleotides, the CDR3 is TGTGCCAGCAGCGAAGGTGTGGGACAGGGGGCGGATACGCAGTATTTT. Translation gives CASSEGVGQGADTQYF.

The V gene is TRBV19, the J gene TRBJ1-2; 9 positions agree with TRBD1. Trimming removed 4 bases from V and 4 bases from J; junction bases left unmatched: 7. The CDR3 is 15 amino acids. Germline assignment: CDR1 LNHDA and CDR2 SQIVND (reference sequence). The CDR3 region is CASSTRTGVSYGYTF. CDR3 DNA sequence: TGTGCCAGTAGTACTAGGACAGGGGTCTCCTATGGCTACACCTTC.

This rearrangement joins TRBV7-9 to TRBJ2-5, with D perhaps TRBD2 (6 bases). CDR1 is SEHNR and CDR2 is FQNEAQ in the germline V gene (reference sequence). V was pared by 5 bases and J by 5 bases, with 21 bases between. The CDR3 sequence is 16 residues long. The DNA of the CDR3 is TGTGCCAGCAGCCCCCGGTCGGGGCTAGCGAGGGAGACCCAGTACTTC. Amino acids: CASSPRSGLARETQYF.

The V call is TRBV18, the J call TRBJ2-3, with 7 bases matching TRBD2. Germline-derived CDR1 and CDR2 are KGHSH and LQKENI. Trimming took 2 bases from V and 3 from J; bases not matched to a gene: 14. The CDR3 is 18 residues long. This CDR3 is CASSPSWGSGRITDTQYF. The CDR3 DNA sequence: TGTGCCAGCTCACCATCCTGGGGTTCCGGGAGGATTACAGATACGCAGTATTTT.

This clone was recorded only once. The chain employs TRBV29-1 and TRBJ2-7, with D possibly TRBD1 on 6 matching bases. Trimming pared 6 bases from V and 1 base from J, leaving 10 bases between. Germline values: CDR1 SQVTM, CDR2 ANQGSEA. This CDR3 has 12 residues. The CDR3 loop is CSVRGQSYEQYF. The CDR3 DNA reads as TGCAGCGTCCGTGGACAGTCCTACGAGCAGTACTTC.

The genes are TRBV28 and TRBJ1-2, with 9 bases identical to TRBD1. CDR3 length: 14 residues. V shed 2 bases and J 5 bases; nucleotides not matched to a gene: 3. The germline gives CDR1 MDHEN, CDR2 SYDVKM. The CDR3: CASSLNDRGYGYTF. The CDR3 DNA sequence: TGTGCCAGCAGTTTAAACGACAGGGGGTATGGCTACACCTTC.

The chain combines TRBV18 with TRBJ2-5; 9 positions agree with TRBD2. Germline values: CDR1 KGHSH, CDR2 LQKENI. V lost 2 bases, J lost 4 bases, and 8 bases stayed unmatched. The CDR3 has 16 residues. CDR3 sequence (DNA): TGTGCCAGCTCACCAAGGATAGCGGGAGTCGGAGAGACCCAGTACTTC. This encodes CASSPRIAGVGETQYF.

This chain connects TRBV19 to TRBJ2-3; tentatively, D is TRBD2 (6 bases). V lost 6 bases, J lost 2 bases, and 15 bases lay in between. This CDR3 contains 15 residues. Germline CDR1 LNHDA, CDR2 SQIVND (reference sequence). The CDR3 loop is CASRQPGGNTDTQYF. CDR3 coding DNA: TGTGCCAGTAGACAGCCAGGAGGGAACACAGATACGCAGTATTTT.

The chain uses TRBV6-1 and TRBJ1-5; D is unresolved. Deletions cut 4 bases from V and 1 base from J, with 5 bases between. The V gene's germline CDR1 is MNHNS and CDR2 SASEGT. This CDR3 is 13 amino acids long. The CDR3 DNA sequence: TGTGCCAGCAGTGTCCCGAGCAATCAGCCCCAGCATTTT. Its protein is CASSVPSNQPQHF.

This rearrangement joins TRBV19 to TRBJ2-2; TRBD2 matches at 9 bases. The CDR3 runs 17 residues. Germline V gene sequence: CDR1 LNHDA, CDR2 SQIVND (reference sequence). The junction had 5 bases not matched to a gene; V was cut back by 3 bases and J by 0 bases. The CDR3 loop reads CASSMYLAGTNTGELFF. Here the CDR3 DNA reads TGTGCCAGTAGTATGTACCTAGCGGGGACGAACACCGGGGAGCTGTTTTTT.

V and J are TRBV7-6 and TRBJ2-3, with a tentative D call TRBD2 (5 bases). Germline-derived CDR1 and CDR2 are SGHVS and FNYEAQ. This CDR3 contains 13 residues. Between the trimmed V and J ends, which lost 5 bases and 6 bases, there was a span of 12 bases. The CDR3 DNA follows: TGTGCCAGCAGCCACGGGGTGAGGGATACGCAGTATTTT. As protein: CASSHGVRDTQYF.

The V call is TRBV2, the J call TRBJ2-5; 11 bases agree with TRBD2. This CDR3 has 15 amino acids. Germline CDR1 SNHLY, CDR2 FYNNEI. Trimming at V came to 2 bases and at J to 6 bases, leaving 5 bases not matched to a gene. The CDR3 region is CASSELAGGSKTQYF. The CDR3 nucleotides are TGTGCCAGCAGTGAACTAGCGGGGGGCTCGAAGACCCAGTACTTC.

V and J are TRBV13 and TRBJ2-7; D is unresolved. This CDR3 contains 13 residues. CDR1 is PRHDT, CDR2 FYEKMQ, per germline (reference sequence). Between the trimmed V and J ends, which lost 2 bases and 6 bases, there was a span of 11 bases. The CDR3 loop reads CASSLRGFSEQYF. CDR3 bases: TGTGCCAGCAGCTTAAGAGGATTTAGCGAGCAGTACTTC.

In its sample, this clone was seen a few times. This rearrangement joins TRBV6-5 to TRBJ2-1, with 7 bases identical to TRBD1. The germline V gene encodes CDR1 MNHEY and CDR2 SVGAGI. The CDR3 loop spans 12 amino acids. V lost 8 bases and J lost 8; bases outside the gene matches: 6. In nucleotides, the CDR3 is TGTGCCAGCGGCAGGGGGATCGATGAGCAGTTCTTC. It translates to CASGRGIDEQFF.

This chain uses TRBV5-1 with TRBJ2-3; D is unresolved. CDR3 length equals 11 residues. Germline V gene lookup returns CDR1 SGHRS and CDR2 YFSETQ. Between the trimmed V and J ends, which lost 5 bases and 2 bases, there was a span of 3 bases. The CDR3, as DNA: TGCGCCAGCAGTAACACAGATACGCAGTATTTT. This gives the protein CASSNTDTQYF.